Listed below are T cell receptor beta chains from one sample, sequenced in a study of T cells in Graves' hyperthyroidism and ophthalmopathy. MiXCR, run by TCRdb on the multiplex PCR reads, gives a single entry per CDR3 protein. The sample lists more than 550,000 distinct CDR3 sequences, about 19% occurring once. What was sequenced was blood. All receptors derive from a woman between 50 and 59 years old with Graves' hyperthyroidism that later progressed to Graves' ophthalmopathy. CDR3s include the opening cysteine and the closing phenylalanine or tryptophan. The D gene is left open where the match is weak. Size is omitted from some rows. Given values are once, few, many or a class for expanded clones.

clone size	V gene	J gene	D gene	CDR3 protein
many	TRBV6-1	TRBJ1-5	NA	CASSEVQEGGQPQHF
many	TRBV11-2	TRBJ2-5	TRBD2	CASSPSGTSGGETQYF
many	TRBV12-3/TRBV12-4	TRBJ2-1	TRBD1	CASSPTIAYRGRLHNEQFF
many	TRBV2	TRBJ1-5	NA	CASAPGNQPQHF
NA	TRBV28	TRBJ2-7	NA	CASSPRGRATYEQYF
many	TRBV2	TRBJ1-1	NA	CASGGLRGTEAFF
NA	TRBV9	TRBJ1-2	NA	CASSVAGGWDYGYTF
NA	TRBV13	TRBJ2-1	TRBD2	CASSSGLAGAPGEFF
NA	TRBV4-2	TRBJ2-1	TRBD2	CASSQERLLAGGPGSYNEQFF
NA	TRBV2	TRBJ2-2	TRBD1	CASRAPGQGAAGELFF
many	TRBV11-2	TRBJ2-3	TRBD2	CASSPRLAMGDTQYF
many	TRBV27	TRBJ2-7	TRBD1	CASTSLFGIATGGHEQYF
many	TRBV5-1	TRBJ2-7	TRBD1	CASSLEGAAPYEQYF
few	TRBV20-1	TRBJ2-5	NA	CSGDIRETQYF
few	TRBV2	TRBJ1-1	TRBD1	CASGDRMNTEAFF
NA	TRBV5-5	TRBJ1-1	TRBD1	CASSVDRGQTEAFF
NA	TRBV4-1	TRBJ2-5	TRBD2	CASSQIPGLAGIKETQYF
NA	TRBV27	TRBJ2-3	TRBD2	CASSSRPGLAGATGDTQYF
many	TRBV18	TRBJ2-5	NA	CASSPSLAKETQYF
NA	TRBV4-1	TRBJ2-6	NA	CASSQDSQVSNVLTF
NA	TRBV29-1	TRBJ1-4	NA	CSVEVDNEKLFF
few	TRBV7-3	TRBJ2-1	TRBD2	CASSLSGGRDEQFF
many	TRBV6-1	TRBJ2-7	NA	CASRVPGPNYEQYF
many	TRBV7-6	TRBJ1-6	NA	CASSPAGDGISPLHF